The T cell receptor beta chain under discussion was sequenced for a study of siplizumab effects on memory and regulatory T cells. The CDR3 runs 14 residues. Trimming shortened V by 4 bases and J by 4 bases, and 11 bases separated the two germline ends. The germline V gene encodes CDR1 SQVTM and CDR2 ANQGSEA. Repertoires were generated with immunoSEQ multiplex PCR, while TCRdb's copy carries only in-frame clones and drops some. The sample carries about 97,000 clones, around 90% recorded once. Broader study findings: The average Treg-derived proportion among mappable alloreactive CD4+ clones was about 70% with siplizumab versus about 27% in controls. Of the alloreactive clones, only a minor fraction mapped to unstimulated subsets. Naive T cells looked more diverse than memory cells, and they looked like major contributors to the alloresponse.

To note about this clone: Its antigen is still unknown.

The sequenced sample was non-Treg CD4+ T cells sorted from blood. The sequence derives from a human donor in good health. This rearrangement joins TRBV29-1 to TRBJ2-6; D may correspond to TRBD1 or TRBD2 (5 bases each). The CDR3 sequence is CSVAAGTGANVLTF. The CDR3 DNA is TGCAGCGTTGCGGCAGGGACCGGGGCCAACGTCCTGACTTTC.